One sample yielded the 14 T cell receptor beta chains listed below, sequenced in a study of T cell responses to AZD1222 COVID-19 vaccine. Using immunoSEQ multiplex PCR, the repertoire was profiled, and TCRdb retains in-frame clones only, with some absent. The table has roughly 91,000 clones, around 90% seen once. Here the sequenced sample was peripheral blood, taken on day 0 of AZD1222 vaccination. These receptors came from an adult in good health.

This chain joins TRBV7-9 and TRBJ1-2; D may be TRBD1 (5 bases). Germline V gives CDR1 SEHNR, CDR2 FQNEAQ (reference sequence). Trimming took 2 bases from V and 4 from J, leaving 14 bases between them. The CDR3 loop spans 15 amino acids. The chain's CDR3 is CASSLSGSGGYGYTF. In nucleotides, the CDR3 is TGTGCCAGCAGCTTATCGGGCTCTGGGGGCTATGGCTACACCTTC.

This CDR3 is CASSFGRVAFF. The CDR3 DNA is TGTGCCAGCAGTTTCGGCAGGGTGGCTTTCTTT. This sequence joins TRBV28 and TRBJ1-1, with a weak D call TRBD1 (5 bases). V was clipped by 3 bases and J by 11 bases, with 10 bases between them. The germline V gene has CDR1 MDHEN and CDR2 SYDVKM. This CDR3 is 11 amino acids long.

The V gene is TRBV6-1, the J gene TRBJ1-3; weak D call: TRBD1 (6 bases). This CDR3 spans 14 amino acids. V was trimmed by 2 bases and J by 4 bases, leaving 9 bases between them. Germline CDR1 is MNHNS and CDR2 is SASEGT. The CDR3 DNA reads TGTGCCAGCAGTGAACAGGGGAACGGAAACACCATATATTTT. Protein sequence: CASSEQGNGNTIYF.

The gene calls are TRBV27 and TRBJ1-2; 7 nucleotides align to TRBD1. With 5 bases clipped from V and 3 bases from J, the junction kept 6 bases outside the gene matches. Germline CDR1 and CDR2: MNHEY and SMNVEV (reference sequence). The CDR3 loop spans 14 amino acids. The chain's CDR3 is CASSLQGRYYGYTF. CDR3 DNA: TGTGCCAGCAGTCTACAGGGGCGGTACTATGGCTACACCTTC.

This clone turned up a few times. The chain's CDR3 is CASSLGGSHRYSNQPQHF. Written as DNA, the CDR3 is TGTGCCAGCAGCTTAGGGGGCAGCCACAGATATAGCAATCAGCCCCAGCATTTT. The J gene is TRBJ1-5, the V gene TRBV7-8, with a tentative D call TRBD1 (5 bases). V lost 1 base to trimming and J lost 0 bases, with 16 bases between them. The CDR3 covers 18 residues. In germline, CDR1 is SGHVS, CDR2 FQNEAQ.

This chain connects TRBV6-6 to TRBJ2-6; 9 bases are shared with TRBD1. From germline, CDR1 is MNHNY and CDR2 SVGAGI (reference sequence). With V trimmed by 5 bases and J by 0 bases, 8 bases remained unmatched. The CDR3 contains 18 residues. The CDR3 loop is CASSPGQGFSSGANVLTF. The DNA for the CDR3 is TGTGCCAGCAGTCCTGGACAGGGGTTCTCCTCTGGGGCCAACGTCCTGACTTTC.

This chain joins TRBV6-5 and TRBJ1-3; D remains unclear. The ends were cut back, 8 bases at V and 4 bases at J, with 6 bases in the middle. This CDR3 comprises 11 residues. Germline values: CDR1 MNHEY, CDR2 SVGAGI. CDR3 coding DNA: TGTGCCAGCGGCAGGGGAAACACCATATATTTT. Protein: CASGRGNTIYF.

The chain couples TRBV27 to TRBJ1-2; the D is unclear. Trimming removed 5 bases from V and 4 bases from J, with 14 bases in between. The CDR3 spans 14 residues. Per the germline V gene, CDR1 is MNHEY and CDR2 is SMNVEV (reference sequence). In nucleotides, the CDR3 is TGTGCCAGCAGTCCGACGGGTCCCATCTATGGCTACACCTTC. Translated, it gives CASSPTGPIYGYTF.

V usage is TRBV6-5 and J usage is TRBJ2-7; 10 bases map to TRBD1. The V gene's germline CDR1 is MNHEY and CDR2 SVGAGI. With V trimmed by 4 bases and J by 4 bases, 4 bases remained unmatched. This CDR3 contains 14 residues. CDR3 amino acids: CASSSGQGQYEQYF. The CDR3 DNA sequence: TGTGCCAGCAGTTCGGGACAGGGGCAATACGAGCAGTACTTC.

V gene TRBV5-1 combines with J gene TRBJ1-4; TRBD1 matches 8 bases. Germline loops: CDR1 SGHRS, CDR2 YFSETQ. This CDR3 comprises 15 residues. V trimming: 4 bases; J trimming: 8 bases; junction bases outside the gene matches: 10. The DNA for the CDR3 is TGCGCCAGCAGCCCGGCAGGGGGCCAGGTAGAAAAACTGTTTTTT. This translates into CASSPAGGQVEKLFF.

This sequence joins TRBV19 and TRBJ2-3; 10 bases agree with TRBD2. Germline V gives CDR1 LNHDA, CDR2 SQIVND (reference sequence). The CDR3 is 18 amino acids. Losses at the gene ends were 8 bases for V and 1 base for J; bases not matched to a gene: 15. The CDR3 DNA reads as TGTGCCAGTGCCCTGACAGGGATAAGCGGGAGGGGCACAGATACGCAGTATTTT. Translated, it gives CASALTGISGRGTDTQYF. The full variable domain, rest sourced from reference TRBV19 and TRBJ2-3, is DGGITQSPKYLFRKEGQNVTLSCEQNLNHDAMYWYRQDPGQGLRLIYYSQIVNDFQKGDIAEGYSVSREKKESFPLTVTSAQKNPTAFYLCASALTGISGRGTDTQYFGPGTRLTVL.

CDR3 coding DNA: TGTGCCAGCAGCTTAGCCGGGTTAGATGGCTACACCTTC. Amino acids: CASSLAGLDGYTF. The chain links TRBV7-2 to TRBJ1-2; no reliable D call. CDR1 SGHTA and CDR2 FQGNSA come from the germline V gene. The ends were cut back, 0 bases at V and 6 bases at J, with 8 bases in the middle. The CDR3 has 13 residues.

The rearrangement uses TRBV12-3 or TRBV12-4 and TRBJ1-2, with 9 bases lining up with TRBD1. V shed 6 bases and J 6 bases; nucleotides not matched to a gene: 5. The CDR3 sequence is 13 residues long. Here the CDR3 reads CASRQQGADGYTF. CDR3 in DNA: TGTGCCAGCAGACAACAGGGGGCGGATGGCTACACCTTC.

The V gene is TRBV10-2, the J gene TRBJ1-2; 9 bases agree with TRBD1. The CDR3 is made up of 14 amino acids. The V and J ends lost 2 bases and 10 bases, in that order; junction bases with no gene match: 8. Germline CDR1 reads WSHSY; CDR2 reads SAAADI. CDR3 nucleotides: TGCGCCAGCAGTGAGGGGACAGGGCGAAGGGTCTACACCTTC. Translating gives CASSEGTGRRVYTF.